The rows below give T cell receptor beta chains drawn from one sample of a study of T cells expressing NK-cell markers. Following a re-call of the 5' RACE reads, TCRdb has one entry per CDR3 protein and lacks DNA. The specimen's table records some 340,000 distinct CDR3 sequences. The sample comprised blood T cells: a sorted CD56 or NKG2C T cell subset, CD4+ or CD8+ T cells, or bulk PBMC T cells (not recorded which). The source of these receptors is a man aged 18-70 years in good health. The CDR3 runs from the conserved cysteine through the conserved F or W. Fields, in order: J gene, V gene, CDR3 protein.

j_call: TRBJ2-1; v_call: TRBV24-1; cdr3_aa: CATSGRASGHNEQFF
j_call: TRBJ1-6; v_call: TRBV6-5; cdr3_aa: CASSYKLGGPLHF
j_call: TRBJ2-7; v_call: TRBV2; cdr3_aa: CASSLDFGSAEQYF
j_call: TRBJ1-2; v_call: TRBV14; cdr3_aa: CASSQDAPGQGAVRYGYTF
j_call: TRBJ2-3; v_call: TRBV29-1; cdr3_aa: CSARRASDTQYF
j_call: TRBJ2-5; v_call: TRBV6-5; cdr3_aa: CASSYLTSGNQETQYF
j_call: TRBJ1-1; v_call: TRBV11-2; cdr3_aa: CASTANSQGRVTEAFF
j_call: TRBJ2-1; v_call: TRBV30; cdr3_aa: CAWSRGTAYNEQFF
j_call: TRBJ1-5; v_call: TRBV12-3/TRBV12-4; cdr3_aa: CASSFGGSWDNQPQHF
j_call: TRBJ2-7; v_call: TRBV6-2/TRBV6-3; cdr3_aa: CASRPGTGGYEQYF
j_call: TRBJ1-5; v_call: TRBV7-8; cdr3_aa: CASSLGDRRNQPQHF
j_call: TRBJ2-7; v_call: TRBV2; cdr3_aa: CASLQDGPSYEQYF
j_call: TRBJ2-5; v_call: TRBV5-1; cdr3_aa: CASSGTGAGYQETQYF
j_call: TRBJ2-3; v_call: TRBV11-2; cdr3_aa: CASSFERAQGNTQYF
j_call: TRBJ2-7; v_call: TRBV9; cdr3_aa: CASSGLGLAKTEQYF
j_call: TRBJ1-4; v_call: TRBV29-1; cdr3_aa: CSVAQRGANEKLFF
j_call: TRBJ2-7; v_call: TRBV20-1; cdr3_aa: CSASQEEIYEQYF
j_call: TRBJ1-1; v_call: TRBV20-1; cdr3_aa: CSAPVTPKGTEAFF
j_call: TRBJ2-3; v_call: TRBV12-5; cdr3_aa: CASGLVRGYTDTQYF
j_call: TRBJ2-5; v_call: TRBV3-1; cdr3_aa: CASRVAGAETQYF
j_call: TRBJ2-3; v_call: TRBV5-1; cdr3_aa: CASSLKGGARVEADTQYF
j_call: TRBJ2-3; v_call: TRBV28; cdr3_aa: CASSLEAVDTQYF
j_call: TRBJ1-1; v_call: TRBV28; cdr3_aa: CASSPYSHQAFF
j_call: TRBJ1-5; v_call: TRBV28; cdr3_aa: CASRPDRGYSNQPQHF
j_call: TRBJ2-7; v_call: TRBV7-2; cdr3_aa: CASSLAPSGGAFEQYF
j_call: TRBJ1-2; v_call: TRBV7-2; cdr3_aa: CASSPQDSLPLRGYTF
j_call: TRBJ2-1; v_call: TRBV5-1; cdr3_aa: CASSLATQGNEQFF
j_call: TRBJ2-1; v_call: TRBV5-1; cdr3_aa: CASSLRDPGAEQFF
j_call: TRBJ1-1; v_call: TRBV14; cdr3_aa: CASSQVVVTEAFF
j_call: TRBJ2-5; v_call: TRBV12-3/TRBV12-4; cdr3_aa: CASGKWGWGGQETQYF
j_call: TRBJ2-2; v_call: TRBV29-1; cdr3_aa: CSVNGRGGHNTGELFF
j_call: TRBJ2-7; v_call: TRBV5-5; cdr3_aa: CASSPGTSGYEQYF
j_call: TRBJ2-1; v_call: TRBV20-1; cdr3_aa: CSRASTPSNEQFF
j_call: TRBJ2-7; v_call: TRBV7-3; cdr3_aa: CASSPNWPPYEQYF
j_call: TRBJ1-6; v_call: TRBV28; cdr3_aa: CASHTNRQRSSYNSPLHF